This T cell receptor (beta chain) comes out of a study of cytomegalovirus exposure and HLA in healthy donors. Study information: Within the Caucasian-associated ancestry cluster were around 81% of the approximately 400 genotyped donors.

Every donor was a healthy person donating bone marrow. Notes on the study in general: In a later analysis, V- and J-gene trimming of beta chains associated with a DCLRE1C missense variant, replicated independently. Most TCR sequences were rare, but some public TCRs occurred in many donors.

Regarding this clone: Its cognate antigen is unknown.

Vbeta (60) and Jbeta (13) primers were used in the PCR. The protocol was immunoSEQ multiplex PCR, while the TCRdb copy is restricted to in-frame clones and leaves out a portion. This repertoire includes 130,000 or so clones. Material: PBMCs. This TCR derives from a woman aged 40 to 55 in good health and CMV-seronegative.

The chain's CDR3 is CASIDNGDRGSLRGYTF. CDR3 DNA sequence: TGTGCCAGCATCGACAACGGGGACAGGGGTTCGCTACGTGGCTACACCTTC. The chain recombines TRBV5-8 with TRBJ1-2; 10 nucleotides line up with TRBD1. With 6 bases clipped from V and 7 bases from J, the junction kept 18 bases outside the gene matches. This CDR3 is 17 amino acids long. Germline V lookup: CDR1 SGHTS, CDR2 YDEGEE.